This T cell receptor beta chain was sequenced in a study of blood T cell repertoires in COVID-19. Study-level background: There were acute and convalescent COVID-19 samples, and they came from the United States, Italy and Spain.

Trimming took off 3 bases at V and 0 bases at J, with 9 bases between the two ends. In germline, CDR1 is KGHDR, CDR2 SFDVKD. This CDR3 region has 15 residues. The data were produced by immunoSEQ multiplex PCR, yet TCRdb's version contains in-frame clones alone and is incomplete. The table shows 90,000 to 100,000 clones, with around 88% occurring only once. The sample comprised peripheral blood. The gene calls are TRBV24-1 and TRBJ2-3, with D hard to call. The sequence was obtained from a man older than 75 with acute or convalescent COVID-19. In DNA, the CDR3 is TGTGCCACCAGTGATCATACTCGGAGCACAGATACGCAGTATTTT. This codes for CATSDHTRSTDTQYF.